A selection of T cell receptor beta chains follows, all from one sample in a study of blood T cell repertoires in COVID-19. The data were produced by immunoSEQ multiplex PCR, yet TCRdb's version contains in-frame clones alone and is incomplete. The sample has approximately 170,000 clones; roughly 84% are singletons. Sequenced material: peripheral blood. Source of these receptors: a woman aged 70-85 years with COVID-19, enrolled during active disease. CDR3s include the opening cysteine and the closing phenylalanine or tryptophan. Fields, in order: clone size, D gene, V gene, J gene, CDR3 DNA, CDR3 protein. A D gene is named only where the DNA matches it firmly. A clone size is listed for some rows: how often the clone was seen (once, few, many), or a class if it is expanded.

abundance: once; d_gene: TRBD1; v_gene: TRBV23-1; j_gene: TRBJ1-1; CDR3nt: TGCGCCAGCAGTCAATCGAAAGGGGGCTACACTGAAGCTTTCTTT; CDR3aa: CASSQSKGGYTEAFF
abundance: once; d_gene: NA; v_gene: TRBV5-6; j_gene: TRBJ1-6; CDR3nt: TGTGCCAGCAGCTTGGTGGGAGGAGTGGGCAATTCACCCCTCCACTTT; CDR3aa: CASSLVGGVGNSPLHF
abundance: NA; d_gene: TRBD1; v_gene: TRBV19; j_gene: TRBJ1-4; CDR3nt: TGTGCCAGTAGTGAGGGACAGCAGATAAGTGAAAAACTGTTTTTT; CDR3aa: CASSEGQQISEKLFF
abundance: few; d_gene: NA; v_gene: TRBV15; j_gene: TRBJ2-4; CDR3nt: TGTGCCACCAGCCTTACTGAGGTAGCCAAAAACATTCAGTACTTC; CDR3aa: CATSLTEVAKNIQYF
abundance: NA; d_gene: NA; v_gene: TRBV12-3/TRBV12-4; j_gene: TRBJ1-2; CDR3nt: TGTGCCAGCAGTATGGCGGCGTATGGCTACACCTTC; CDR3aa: CASSMAAYGYTF
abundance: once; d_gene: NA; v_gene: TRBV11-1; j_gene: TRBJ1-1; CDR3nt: TGTGCCAGCAGCCTGGGGCAGGGGAACACTGAAGCTTTCTTT; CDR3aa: CASSLGQGNTEAFF
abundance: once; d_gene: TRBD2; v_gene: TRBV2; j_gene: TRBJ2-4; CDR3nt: TGTGCCAGCAGTGCCCAACCGGGACTAGAAGTCATTCAGTACTTC; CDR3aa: CASSAQPGLEVIQYF
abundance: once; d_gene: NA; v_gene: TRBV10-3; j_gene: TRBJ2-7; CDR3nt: TGTGCCATCAGTGGAACAGGGTACGAGCAGTACTTC; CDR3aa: CAISGTGYEQYF
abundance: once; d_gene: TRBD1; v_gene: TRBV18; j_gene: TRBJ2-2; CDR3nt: TGTGCCAGCTCACCACCTCGCAGGGGGCCCGGGGAGCTGTTTTTT; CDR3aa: CASSPPRRGPGELFF
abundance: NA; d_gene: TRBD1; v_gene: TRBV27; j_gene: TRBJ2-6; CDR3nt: TGTGCCAGCAGTCGACAGGGTTCCGGGGCCAACGTCCTGACTTTC; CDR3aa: CASSRQGSGANVLTF
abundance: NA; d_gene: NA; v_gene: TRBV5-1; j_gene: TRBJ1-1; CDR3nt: TGCGCCAGCCTCGGAGGGTCAGGGAACACTGAAGCTTTCTTT; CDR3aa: CASLGGSGNTEAFF
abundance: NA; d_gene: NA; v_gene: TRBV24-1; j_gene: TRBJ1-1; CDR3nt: TGTGCCACCCGACAAAACACTGAAGCTTTCTTT; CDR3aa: CATRQNTEAFF
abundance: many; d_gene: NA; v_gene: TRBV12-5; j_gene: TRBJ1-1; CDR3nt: TGTGCTAGTGGTTTGAACAAAAGCACTGAAGCTTTCTTT; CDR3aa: CASGLNKSTEAFF
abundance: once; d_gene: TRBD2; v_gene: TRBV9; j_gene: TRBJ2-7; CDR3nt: TGTGCCAGCAGCGTGGGACTAGCGGGGGAGTACGAGCAGTACTTC; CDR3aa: CASSVGLAGEYEQYF
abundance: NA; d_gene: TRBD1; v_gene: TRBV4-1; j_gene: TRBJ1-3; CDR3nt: TGCGCCAGCAGCCTTGCCGGGACAGGGAACGGAAACACCATATATTTT; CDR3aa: CASSLAGTGNGNTIYF
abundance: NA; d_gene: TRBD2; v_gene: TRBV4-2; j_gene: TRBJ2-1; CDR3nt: TGTGCCAGCAGCCAAGATATCCGGGGGGGGAATGAGCAGTTCTTC; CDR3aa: CASSQDIRGGNEQFF
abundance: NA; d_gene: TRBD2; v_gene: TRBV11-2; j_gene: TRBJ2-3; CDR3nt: TGTGCCAGCAGCTTAGAGATCAGGACTAGCGGCGACACAGATACGCAGTATTTT; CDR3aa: CASSLEIRTSGDTDTQYF
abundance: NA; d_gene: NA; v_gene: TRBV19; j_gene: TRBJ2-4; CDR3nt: TGTGCCAGTAGTATAGGCGGGGCCGAACCCCGGGATGGGGTTCAGTACTTC; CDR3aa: CASSIGGAEPRDGVQYF
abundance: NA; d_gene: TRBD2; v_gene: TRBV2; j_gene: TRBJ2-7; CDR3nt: TGTGCCAGCAGGGAAGCGGGAGGGGCCGAGCAGTACTTC; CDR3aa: CASREAGGAEQYF
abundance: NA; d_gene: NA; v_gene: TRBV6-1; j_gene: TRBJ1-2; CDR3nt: TGTGCCAGCAGTGAAGTAACAGGGAACTATGGCTACACCTTC; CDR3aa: CASSEVTGNYGYTF
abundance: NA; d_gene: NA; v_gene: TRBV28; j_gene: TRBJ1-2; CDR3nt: TGTGCCAGCAGGATTAGACAGTCCTATGGCTACACCTTC; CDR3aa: CASRIRQSYGYTF
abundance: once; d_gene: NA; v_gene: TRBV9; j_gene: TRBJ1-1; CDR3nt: TGTGCCAGCAGCGTGGGCCCGAGCACTGAAGCTTTCTTT; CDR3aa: CASSVGPSTEAFF
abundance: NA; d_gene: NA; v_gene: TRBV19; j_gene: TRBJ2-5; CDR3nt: TGTGCCAGTAGTATTTCTCCGGAGACCCAGTACTTC; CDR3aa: CASSISPETQYF
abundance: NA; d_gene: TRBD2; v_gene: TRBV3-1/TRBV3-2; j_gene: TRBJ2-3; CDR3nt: TGTGCCAGCAGCCGCCGGACTAGGTCAACCACAGATACGCAGTATTTT; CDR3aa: CASSRRTRSTTDTQYF
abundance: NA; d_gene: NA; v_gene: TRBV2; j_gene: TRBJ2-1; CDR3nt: TGTGCCAGCAGCTCGCGGCAATACAATGAGCAGTTCTTC; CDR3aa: CASSSRQYNEQFF
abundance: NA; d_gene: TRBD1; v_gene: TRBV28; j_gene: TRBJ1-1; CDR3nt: TGTGCCAGCAGTTTCAACAGGGGACGGAACACTGAAGCTTTCTTT; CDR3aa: CASSFNRGRNTEAFF
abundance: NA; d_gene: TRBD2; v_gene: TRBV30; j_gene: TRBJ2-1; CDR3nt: TGTGCCTGGAATACCGGGGGGTTCAATGAGCAGTTCTTC; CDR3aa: CAWNTGGFNEQFF
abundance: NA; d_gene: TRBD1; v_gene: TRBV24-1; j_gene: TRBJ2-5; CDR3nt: TGTGCCACCAGGAGGGGGGGGACAGGGGGAGAGACCCAGTACTTC; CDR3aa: CATRRGGTGGETQYF
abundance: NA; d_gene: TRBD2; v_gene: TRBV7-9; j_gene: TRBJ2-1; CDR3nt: TGTGCCAGCAGCCATTCCGGGACTAGCGGGAGTTCCCATGAGCAGTTCTTC; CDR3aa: CASSHSGTSGSSHEQFF
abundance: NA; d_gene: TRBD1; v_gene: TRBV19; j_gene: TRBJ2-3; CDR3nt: TGTGCCAGTAGTATTCGGGCCTCCTCAGGGGGAAGCACAGATACGCAGTATTTT; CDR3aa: CASSIRASSGGSTDTQYF
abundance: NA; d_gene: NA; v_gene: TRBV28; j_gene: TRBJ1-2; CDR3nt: TGTGCCAGCAGTTTATCCGGTCTACTCTATGGCTACACCTTC; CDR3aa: CASSLSGLLYGYTF
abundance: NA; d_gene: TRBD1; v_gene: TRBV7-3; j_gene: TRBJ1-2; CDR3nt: TGTGCCAGCAGCTTAAGTGGGGACAGGGGAGGCTATGGCTACACCTTC; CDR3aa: CASSLSGDRGGYGYTF
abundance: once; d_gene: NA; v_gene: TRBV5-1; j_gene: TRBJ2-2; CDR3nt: TGCGCCAGCAGAGAATTAGGAGGCACCGGGGAGCTGTTTTTT; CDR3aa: CASRELGGTGELFF
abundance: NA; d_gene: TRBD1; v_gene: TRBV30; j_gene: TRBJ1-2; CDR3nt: TGTGCCTGGAGTGGGAACGACAGGGACTATGGCTACACCTTC; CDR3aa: CAWSGNDRDYGYTF
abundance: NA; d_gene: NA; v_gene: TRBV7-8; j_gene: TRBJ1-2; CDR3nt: TGTGCCAGCAGCGCCGCCCTGGTCGGCTATGGCTACACCTTC; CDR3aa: CASSAALVGYGYTF
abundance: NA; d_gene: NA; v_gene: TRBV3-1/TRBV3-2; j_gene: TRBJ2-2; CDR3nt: TGTGCCAGCGGCACCCAAGCGAACACCGGGGAGCTGTTTTTT; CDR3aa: CASGTQANTGELFF
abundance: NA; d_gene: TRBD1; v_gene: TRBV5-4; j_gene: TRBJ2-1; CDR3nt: TGTGCCAGCAGCTATACAGGGGGCCCCCGCTCCTACAATGAGCAGTTCTTC; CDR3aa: CASSYTGGPRSYNEQFF
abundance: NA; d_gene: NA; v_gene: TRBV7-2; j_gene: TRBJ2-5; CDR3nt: TGTGCCAGCAGCCTCGACAGATCAGAGACCCAGTACTTC; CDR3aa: CASSLDRSETQYF
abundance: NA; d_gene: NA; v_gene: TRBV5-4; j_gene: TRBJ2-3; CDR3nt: TGTGCCAGCAGCCAAACAGGAACAGATACGCAGTATTTT; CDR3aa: CASSQTGTDTQYF
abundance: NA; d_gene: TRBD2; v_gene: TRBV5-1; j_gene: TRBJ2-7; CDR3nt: TGCGCCAGCAGCCGCGGGGGGGAAACCTACGAGCAGTACTTC; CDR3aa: CASSRGGETYEQYF
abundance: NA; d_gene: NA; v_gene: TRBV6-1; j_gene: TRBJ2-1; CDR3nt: TGTGCCAGCAGTGAATATAGGGGAGGAGGTGAGCAGTTCTTC; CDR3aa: CASSEYRGGGEQFF
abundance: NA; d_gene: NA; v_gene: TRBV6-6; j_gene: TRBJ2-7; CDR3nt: TGTGCCAGCAGCCGATCAGAGCGGGCCCACTACGAGCAGTACTTC; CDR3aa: CASSRSERAHYEQYF
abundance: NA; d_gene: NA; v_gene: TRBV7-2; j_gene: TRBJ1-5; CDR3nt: TGTGCCAGCAGCTTAGCGCCTGGCAAGCAGCCCCAGCATTTT; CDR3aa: CASSLAPGKQPQHF
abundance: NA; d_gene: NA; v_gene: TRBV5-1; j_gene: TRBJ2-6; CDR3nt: TGCGCCAGCACACAGAGTTCTGGGGCCAACGTCCTGACTTTC; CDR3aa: CASTQSSGANVLTF
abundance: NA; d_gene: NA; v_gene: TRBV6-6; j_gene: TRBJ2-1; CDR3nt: TGTGCCAGCAGTCTCCCGAATAGTGAGCAGTTCTTC; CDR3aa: CASSLPNSEQFF
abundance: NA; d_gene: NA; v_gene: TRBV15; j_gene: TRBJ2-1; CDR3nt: TGTGCCACCAGCAGCGGGCGGGGCAATGAGCAGTTCTTC; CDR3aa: CATSSGRGNEQFF
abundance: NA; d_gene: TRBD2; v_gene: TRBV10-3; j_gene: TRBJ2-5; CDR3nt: TGTGCCATCAGTGAGTCGACGGGCGGGAGGGCCCAAGAGACCCAGTACTTC; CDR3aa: CAISESTGGRAQETQYF
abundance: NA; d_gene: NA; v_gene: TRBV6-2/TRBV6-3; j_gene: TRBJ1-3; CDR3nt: TGTGCCAGCAGTTACTCCACTCGACAGGACGGCGGAAACACCATATATTTT; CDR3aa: CASSYSTRQDGGNTIYF
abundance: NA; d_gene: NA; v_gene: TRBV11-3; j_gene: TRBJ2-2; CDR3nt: TGTGCCAGCAGCTTAAGGAGCGGGGAGCTGTTTTTT; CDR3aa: CASSLRSGELFF